This T cell receptor (beta chain) originates from a study of technical replicates of blood from a few donors. Germline V gives CDR1 MNHNS, CDR2 SASEGT. This CDR3 region has 15 residues. V dropped 5 bases and J dropped 4; count of bases not matched to a gene: 6. The protocol was immunoSEQ multiplex PCR, while the TCRdb copy is restricted to in-frame clones and leaves out a portion. In the table there are about 100,000 clones, 95% to 97% of which are singletons. The chain is built from TRBV6-1 and TRBJ2-7; 12 bases agree with TRBD1. Sequenced input: T cells isolated from PBMCs. The receptor was isolated from a human donor in good health. This CDR3 reads CASSRDRGPSYEQYF. In DNA form, the CDR3 reads TGTGCCAGCAGTAGGGACAGGGGGCCATCGTACGAGCAGTACTTC.